This is a list of T cell receptor beta chains from one sample in a study of T cell responses to AZD1222 COVID-19 vaccine. Clones were sequenced by immunoSEQ multiplex PCR, and TCRdb holds only the in-frame ones, with some missing. The profile shows some 31,000 clones, about four fifths of them singletons. This material consisted of peripheral blood, taken 28 days after the second AZD1222 dose. Receptor source: an adult who received the AZD1222 COVID-19 vaccine. CDR3s include the opening cysteine and the closing phenylalanine or tryptophan. D genes are given only for firm matches. Not every row has a clone size; where given, it reads once, few, many or a size class.

d_call | j_call | clone_size | v_call | cdr3_nt | cdr3_aa
TRBD1 | TRBJ1-5 | few | TRBV4-1 | TGCGCCAGCAGCCAAGATAGCGGGACAGATTATCAGCCCCAGCATTTT | CASSQDSGTDYQPQHF
- | TRBJ2-3 | - | TRBV6-5 | TGTGCCAGCAGTTACTCGGGGAAAGGACATCCAGATACGCAGTATTTT | CASSYSGKGHPDTQYF
- | TRBJ2-2 | - | TRBV19 | TGTGCCAGTAGTAATAACGCGAACACCGGGGAGCTGTTTTTT | CASSNNANTGELFF
- | TRBJ1-1 | - | TRBV11-2 | TGTGCCAGCACCCTTGGCGGGGGGGCCGCCCGGGTCACTGAAGCTTTCTTT | CASTLGGGAARVTEAFF
- | TRBJ1-6 | - | TRBV12-3/TRBV12-4 | TGTGCCAGCAGGCGGGACAAAGAATCACCCCTCCACTTT | CASRRDKESPLHF
TRBD1 | TRBJ1-2 | once | TRBV9 | TGTGCCAGCAGCTCCCAGGGACAGGGCCGCTATGGCTACACCTTC | CASSSQGQGRYGYTF
TRBD1 | TRBJ1-1 | - | TRBV6-5 | TGTGCCAGCAGTTACCCGGGACAGGACTTGCCTTTCTTT | CASSYPGQDLPFF
- | TRBJ1-6 | - | TRBV18 | TGTGCCAGCTCACCATCGATAGGCAGAAATTCACCCCTCCACTTT | CASSPSIGRNSPLHF
- | TRBJ1-4 | - | TRBV10-2 | TGCGCCAGCAACGCGCATTGGACAGAAGGGGAAAAACTGTTTTTT | CASNAHWTEGEKLFF
TRBD1 | TRBJ2-3 | few | TRBV10-1 | TGCGCCAGCAAGGGACAGGGTTCAGATACGCAGTATTTT | CASKGQGSDTQYF
- | TRBJ1-4 | - | TRBV18 | TGTGCCAGCTCAAGGCAGGATCGGGAAAAACTGTTTTTT | CASSRQDREKLFF
TRBD2 | TRBJ2-5 | - | TRBV11-3 | TGTGCCAGCAGCTCTAACTCCGGGGGGGGGACCCAGTACTTC | CASSSNSGGGTQYF
- | TRBJ1-1 | - | TRBV6-5 | TGTGCCAGCAGTTATTATGGACGGATGAACACTGAAGCTTTCTTT | CASSYYGRMNTEAFF
TRBD1 | TRBJ1-2 | few | TRBV7-9 | TGTGCCAGCAGCTTAGGGGACAGTTCTAACTATGGCTACACCTTC | CASSLGDSSNYGYTF
- | TRBJ2-1 | - | TRBV5-1 | TGCGCCAGCAGCTTGGGGGGACAATCCTACAATGAGCAGTTCTTC | CASSLGGQSYNEQFF
- | TRBJ1-1 | - | TRBV11-2 | TGTGCCAGCAGCTTATTCAACTACGAAGCTTTCTTT | CASSLFNYEAFF
TRBD1 | TRBJ1-2 | - | TRBV9 | TGTGCCAGCAGCTCGACAGGGAACTATGGCTACACCTTC | CASSSTGNYGYTF
- | TRBJ2-6 | once | TRBV19 | TGTGCCAGTAGTATTCCCGGGTCTGGGGCCAACGTCCTGACTTTC | CASSIPGSGANVLTF